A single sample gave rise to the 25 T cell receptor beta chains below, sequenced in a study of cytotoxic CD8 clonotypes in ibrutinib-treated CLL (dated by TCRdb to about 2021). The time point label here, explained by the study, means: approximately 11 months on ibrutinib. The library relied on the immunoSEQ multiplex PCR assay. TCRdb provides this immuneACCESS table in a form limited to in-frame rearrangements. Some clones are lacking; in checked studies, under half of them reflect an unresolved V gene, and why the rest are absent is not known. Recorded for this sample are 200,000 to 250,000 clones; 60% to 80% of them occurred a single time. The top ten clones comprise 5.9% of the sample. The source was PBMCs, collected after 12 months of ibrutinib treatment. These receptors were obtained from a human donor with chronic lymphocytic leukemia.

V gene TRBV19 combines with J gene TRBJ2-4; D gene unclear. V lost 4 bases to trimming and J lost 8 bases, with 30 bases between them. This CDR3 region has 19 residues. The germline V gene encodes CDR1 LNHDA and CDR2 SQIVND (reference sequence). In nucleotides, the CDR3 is TGTGCCAGTAGTAGAGACTTGCGTCCCAGTATTGCAGGCTCACACATTCAGTACTTC. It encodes CASSRDLRPSIAGSHIQYF. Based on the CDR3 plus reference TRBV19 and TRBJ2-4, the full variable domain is DGGITQSPKYLFRKEGQNVTLSCEQNLNHDAMYWYRQDPGQGLRLIYYSQIVNDFQKGDIAEGYSVSREKKESFPLTVTSAQKNPTAFYLCASSRDLRPSIAGSHIQYFGAGTRLSVL.

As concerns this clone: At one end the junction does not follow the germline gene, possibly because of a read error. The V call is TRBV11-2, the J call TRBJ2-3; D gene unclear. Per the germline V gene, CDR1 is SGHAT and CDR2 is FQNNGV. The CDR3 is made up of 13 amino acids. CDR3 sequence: CASSLDLTDTQYF. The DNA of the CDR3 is TGTGCCAGCAGCCTAGACCTCACAGATACGCAGTATTTT.

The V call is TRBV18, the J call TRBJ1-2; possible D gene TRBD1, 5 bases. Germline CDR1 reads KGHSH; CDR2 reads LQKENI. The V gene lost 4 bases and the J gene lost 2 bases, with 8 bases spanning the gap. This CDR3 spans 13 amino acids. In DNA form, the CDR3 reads TGTGCCAGCTCACAAGAGGGGAACTATGGCTACACCTTC. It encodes CASSQEGNYGYTF. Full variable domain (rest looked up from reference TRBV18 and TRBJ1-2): NAGVMQNPRHLVRRRGQEARLRCSPMKGHSHVYWYRQLPEEGLKFMVYLQKENIIDESGMPKERFSAEFPKEGPSILRIQQVVRGDSAAYFCASSQEGNYGYTFGSGTRLTVV.

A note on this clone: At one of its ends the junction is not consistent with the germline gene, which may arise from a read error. CDR3 amino acids: CASSIGIRGDTIYF. DNA for the CDR3: TGTGCCAGCAGCATTGGGATCCGTGGAGACACCATATATTTT. This chain connects TRBV7-2 to TRBJ1-3; D remains unclear. Germline V gene data show CDR1 as SGHTA and CDR2 as FQGNSA. The CDR3 has 14 residues.

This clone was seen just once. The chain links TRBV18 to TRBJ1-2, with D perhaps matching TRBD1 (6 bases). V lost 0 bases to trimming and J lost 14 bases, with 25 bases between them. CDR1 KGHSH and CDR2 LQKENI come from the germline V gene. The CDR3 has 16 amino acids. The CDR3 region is CASSPPEAGTRGGLTF. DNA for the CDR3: TGTGCCAGCTCACCACCGGAGGCGGGGACCCGGGGGGGCTTGACCTTC.

The CDR3 DNA reads as TGTGCCAGCAGCAACAGTGCGGGACCTTACGAGCAGTACTTC. Amino acids: CASSNSAGPYEQYF. The chain joins TRBV6-5 to TRBJ2-7; possibly TRBD2 for D (6 bases). V was clipped by 6 bases and J by 4 bases, with 16 bases between them. Germline V gene sequence: CDR1 MNHEY, CDR2 SVGAGI. The CDR3 is made up of 14 amino acids.

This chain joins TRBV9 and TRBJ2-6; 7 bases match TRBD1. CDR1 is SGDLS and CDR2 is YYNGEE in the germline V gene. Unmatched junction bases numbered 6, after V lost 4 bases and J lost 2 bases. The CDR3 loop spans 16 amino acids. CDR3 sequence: CASSSRQGTGANVLTF. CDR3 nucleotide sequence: TGTGCCAGCAGCTCGAGACAGGGAACTGGGGCCAACGTCCTGACTTTC.

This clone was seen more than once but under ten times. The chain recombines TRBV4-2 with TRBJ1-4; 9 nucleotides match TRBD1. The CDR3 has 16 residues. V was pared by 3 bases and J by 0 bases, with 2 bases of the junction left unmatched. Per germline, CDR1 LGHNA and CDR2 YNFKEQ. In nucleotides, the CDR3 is TGTGCCAGCAGCCAGGGACAGGGCCCAACTAATGAAAAACTGTTTTTT. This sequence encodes CASSQGQGPTNEKLFF.

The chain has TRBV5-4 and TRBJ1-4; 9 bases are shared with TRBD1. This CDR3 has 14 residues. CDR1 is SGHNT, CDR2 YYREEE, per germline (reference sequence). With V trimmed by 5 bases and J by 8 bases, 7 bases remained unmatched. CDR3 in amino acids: CASRPTGGEEKLFF. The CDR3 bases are TGTGCCAGCAGACCGACAGGGGGTGAAGAAAAACTGTTTTTT. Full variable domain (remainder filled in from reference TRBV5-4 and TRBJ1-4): ETGVTQSPTHLIKTRGQQVTLRCSSQSGHNTVSWYQQALGQGPQFIFQYYREEENGRGNFPPRFSGLQFPNYSSELNVNALELDDSALYLCASRPTGGEEKLFFGSGTQLSVL.

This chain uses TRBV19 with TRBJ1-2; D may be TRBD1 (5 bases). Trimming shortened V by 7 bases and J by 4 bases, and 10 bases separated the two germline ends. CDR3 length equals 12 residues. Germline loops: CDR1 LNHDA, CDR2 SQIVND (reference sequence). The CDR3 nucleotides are TGTGCCAGTACCGACAGTGCCTATGGCTACACCTTC. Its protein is CASTDSAYGYTF. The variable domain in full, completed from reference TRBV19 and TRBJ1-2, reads DGGITQSPKYLFRKEGQNVTLSCEQNLNHDAMYWYRQDPGQGLRLIYYSQIVNDFQKGDIAEGYSVSREKKESFPLTVTSAQKNPTAFYLCASTDSAYGYTFGSGTRLTVV.

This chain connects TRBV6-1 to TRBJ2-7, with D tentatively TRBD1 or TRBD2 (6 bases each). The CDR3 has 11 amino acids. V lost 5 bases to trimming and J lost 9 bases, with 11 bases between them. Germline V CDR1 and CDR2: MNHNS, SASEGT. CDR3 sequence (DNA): TGTGCCAGCAGTCTCAGGGGAGGGCAGTACTTC. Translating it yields CASSLRGGQYF.

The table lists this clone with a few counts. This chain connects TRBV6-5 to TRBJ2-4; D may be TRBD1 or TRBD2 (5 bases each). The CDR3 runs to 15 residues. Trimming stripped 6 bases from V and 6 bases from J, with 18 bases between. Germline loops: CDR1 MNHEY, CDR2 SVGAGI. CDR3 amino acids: CASSPRGQERNIQYF. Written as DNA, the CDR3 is TGTGCCAGCAGCCCCCGGGGCCAAGAAAGAAACATTCAGTACTTC.

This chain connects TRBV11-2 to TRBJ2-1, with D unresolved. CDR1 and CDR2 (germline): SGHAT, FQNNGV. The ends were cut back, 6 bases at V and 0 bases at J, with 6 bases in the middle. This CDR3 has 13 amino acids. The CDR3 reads CASSYSSYNEQFF. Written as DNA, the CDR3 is TGTGCCAGCAGTTACAGCTCCTACAATGAGCAGTTCTTC.

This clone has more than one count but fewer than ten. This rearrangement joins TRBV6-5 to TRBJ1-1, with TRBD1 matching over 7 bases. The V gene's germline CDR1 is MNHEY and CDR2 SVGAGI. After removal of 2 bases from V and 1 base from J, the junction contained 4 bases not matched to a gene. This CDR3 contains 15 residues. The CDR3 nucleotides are TGTGCCAGCAGTTACGACCACAGGGGGAACACTGAAGCTTTCTTT. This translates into CASSYDHRGNTEAFF.

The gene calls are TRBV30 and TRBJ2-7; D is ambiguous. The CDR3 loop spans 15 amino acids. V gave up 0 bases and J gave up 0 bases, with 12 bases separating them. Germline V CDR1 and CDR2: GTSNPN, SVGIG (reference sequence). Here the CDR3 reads CAWSVFMGISYEQYF. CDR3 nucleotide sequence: TGTGCCTGGAGTGTATTTATGGGGATCTCCTACGAGCAGTACTTC.

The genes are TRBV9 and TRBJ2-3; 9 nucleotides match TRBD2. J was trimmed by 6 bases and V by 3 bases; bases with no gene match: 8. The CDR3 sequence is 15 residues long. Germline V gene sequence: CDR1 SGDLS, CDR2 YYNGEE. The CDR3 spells CASSAVTSGRDTQYF. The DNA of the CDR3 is TGTGCCAGCAGCGCAGTGACTAGCGGTAGGGATACGCAGTATTTT. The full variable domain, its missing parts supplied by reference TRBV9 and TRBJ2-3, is DSGVTQTPKHLITATGQRVTLRCSPRSGDLSVYWYQQSLDQGLQFLIQYYNGEERAKGNILERFSAQQFPDLHSELNLSSLELGDSALYFCASSAVTSGRDTQYFGPGTRLTVL.

The CDR3 sequence is CASSLWGTNPRDTQYF. As DNA, the CDR3 is TGTGCCAGCAGTTTATGGGGGACGAACCCTAGGGATACGCAGTATTTT. The genes are TRBV27 and TRBJ2-3; the D call may be TRBD1 or TRBD2 (5 bases each). Germline V gives CDR1 MNHEY, CDR2 SMNVEV (reference sequence). CDR3 size: 16 residues. Trimming pared 1 base from V and 6 bases from J, leaving 17 bases between.

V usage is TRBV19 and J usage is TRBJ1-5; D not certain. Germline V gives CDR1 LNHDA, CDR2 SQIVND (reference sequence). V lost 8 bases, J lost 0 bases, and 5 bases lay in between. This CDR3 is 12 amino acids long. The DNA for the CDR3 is TGTGCCAGTCGTAATAGCAATCAGCCCCAGCATTTT. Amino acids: CASRNSNQPQHF.

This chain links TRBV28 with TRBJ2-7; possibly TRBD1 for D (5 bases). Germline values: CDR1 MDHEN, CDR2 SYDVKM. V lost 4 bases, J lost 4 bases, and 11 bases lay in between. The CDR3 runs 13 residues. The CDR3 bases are TGTGCCAGCAGTTCTCCAGGGTGGTACGAGCAGTACTTC. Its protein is CASSSPGWYEQYF.

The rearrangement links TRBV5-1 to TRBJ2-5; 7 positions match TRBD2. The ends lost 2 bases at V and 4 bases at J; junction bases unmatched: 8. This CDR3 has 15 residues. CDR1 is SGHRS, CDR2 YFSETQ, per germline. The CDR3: CASSFSPREGETQYF. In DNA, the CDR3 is TGCGCCAGCAGCTTTAGTCCCAGGGAGGGAGAGACCCAGTACTTC.

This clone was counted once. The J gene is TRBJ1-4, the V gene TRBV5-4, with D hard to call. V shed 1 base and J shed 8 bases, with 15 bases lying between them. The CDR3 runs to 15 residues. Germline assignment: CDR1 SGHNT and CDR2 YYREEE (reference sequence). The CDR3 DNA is TGTGCCAGCAGCTTGTGGTCGCGGCGCCGAGAAAAACTGTTTTTT. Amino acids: CASSLWSRRREKLFF. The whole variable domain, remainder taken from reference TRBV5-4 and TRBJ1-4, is ETGVTQSPTHLIKTRGQQVTLRCSSQSGHNTVSWYQQALGQGPQFIFQYYREEENGRGNFPPRFSGLQFPNYSSELNVNALELDDSALYLCASSLWSRRREKLFFGSGTQLSVL.

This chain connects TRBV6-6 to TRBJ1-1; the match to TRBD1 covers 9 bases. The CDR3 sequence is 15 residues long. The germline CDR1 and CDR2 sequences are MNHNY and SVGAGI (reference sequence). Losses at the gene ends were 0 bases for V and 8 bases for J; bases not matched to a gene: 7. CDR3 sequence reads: CASSYSRRQGVEAFF. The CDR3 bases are TGTGCCAGCAGTTACTCCCGGAGACAGGGGGTCGAAGCTTTCTTT.

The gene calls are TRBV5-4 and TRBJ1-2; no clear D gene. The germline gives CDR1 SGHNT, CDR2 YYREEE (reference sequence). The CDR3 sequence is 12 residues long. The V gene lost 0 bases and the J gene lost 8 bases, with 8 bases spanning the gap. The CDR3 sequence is CASSLGQEGYTF. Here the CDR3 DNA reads TGTGCCAGCAGCTTGGGGCAGGAGGGCTACACCTTC.

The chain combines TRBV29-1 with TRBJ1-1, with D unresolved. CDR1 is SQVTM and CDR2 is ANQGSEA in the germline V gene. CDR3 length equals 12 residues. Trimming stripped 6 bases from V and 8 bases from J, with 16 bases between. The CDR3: CSVAAHRREAFF. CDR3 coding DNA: TGCAGCGTGGCGGCCCACAGAAGGGAAGCTTTCTTT.

The CDR3 is CASSRIQARSDTQYF. The DNA of the CDR3 is TGTGCCAGCAGTCGGATTCAGGCCCGCTCGGATACGCAGTATTTT. The chain joins TRBV28 to TRBJ2-3; D remains ambiguous. The CDR3 has 15 amino acids. Trimming left V 5 bases short and J 6 bases short, with 18 bases between. Germline lookup yields CDR1 MDHEN and CDR2 SYDVKM.